This T cell receptor beta chain was captured by sequencing in a study of T-cell reconstitution after alpha-beta-depleted transplantation in children. Study findings and constraints: At around two months after transplant, the alpha-beta T cells were reportedly derived from several hundred expanded clones that came from non-depleted graft cells. It was surviving recipient T cells and thymic progenitors that gave some patients high TCRbeta diversity at day 60. At one year after transplant, newly produced T cells mostly accounted for T-cell counts and diversity.

CDR3 length: 19 amino acids. A TCRbeta library incorporating unique molecular identifiers was prepared. One entry per CDR3 protein, called by TCRdb with MiXCR from the PCR reads. The profile shows approximately 44,000 distinct CDR3 sequences, about 5.7% of them singletons. Comments on this clonotype: Its antigen is unidentified.

This TCR came from a female patient aged 2-10 years who had a stem cell transplant for aplastic anemia, so the T cells may come from the graft donor. Sequenced here: PBMCs, mostly from graft donor cells, sampled 60 days after TCRalphabeta/CD19-depleted stem cell transplant. V and J are TRBV21-1 and TRBJ2-6; TRBD1 is the table's D call, not checked against the DNA. TRBV21-1 is termed a pseudogene. CDR3 sequence reads: CASTTRKGHAPSGANVLTF. CDR3 coding DNA: TGTGCCAGCACCACACGGAAGGGGCACGCCCCCTCTGGGGCCAACGTCCTGACTTTC.